This TCR beta chain was recovered during a study of shared clonotypes between healthy human individuals. A deep-level run was used for the assay. The data were produced by immunoSEQ multiplex PCR, yet TCRdb's version contains in-frame clones alone and is incomplete. This sample has almost 700,000 clones; 92% occur once, and the top ten carry about 24%. Naive CD8 isolation took CD45RO-negative cells positively selected for CCR7 and excluded terminally differentiated effector memory CD45RA+ cells. The CDR3 covers 16 residues. The germline gives CDR1 SEHNR, CDR2 FQNEAQ (reference sequence). Trimming removed 5 bases from V and 2 bases from J, with 19 bases in between.

The chain links TRBV7-9 to TRBJ2-7, with TRBD1 as a possible D gene (5 bases). The clonotype was recovered from a man aged 25-45 years in good health. The specimen was naive CD8+ T cells sorted from blood. The CDR3 region has the DNA TGTGCCAGCAGCCCAACCTCGACAGTGAAGGCCTACGAGCAGTACTTC. This codes for CASSPTSTVKAYEQYF. Full variable domain (remainder filled in from reference TRBV7-9 and TRBJ2-7): DTGVSQNPRHKITKRGQNVTFRCDPISEHNRLYWYRQTLGQGPEFLTYFQNEAQLEKSRLLSDRFSAERPKGSFSTLEIQRTEQGDSAMYLCASSPTSTVKAYEQYFGPGTRLTVT.